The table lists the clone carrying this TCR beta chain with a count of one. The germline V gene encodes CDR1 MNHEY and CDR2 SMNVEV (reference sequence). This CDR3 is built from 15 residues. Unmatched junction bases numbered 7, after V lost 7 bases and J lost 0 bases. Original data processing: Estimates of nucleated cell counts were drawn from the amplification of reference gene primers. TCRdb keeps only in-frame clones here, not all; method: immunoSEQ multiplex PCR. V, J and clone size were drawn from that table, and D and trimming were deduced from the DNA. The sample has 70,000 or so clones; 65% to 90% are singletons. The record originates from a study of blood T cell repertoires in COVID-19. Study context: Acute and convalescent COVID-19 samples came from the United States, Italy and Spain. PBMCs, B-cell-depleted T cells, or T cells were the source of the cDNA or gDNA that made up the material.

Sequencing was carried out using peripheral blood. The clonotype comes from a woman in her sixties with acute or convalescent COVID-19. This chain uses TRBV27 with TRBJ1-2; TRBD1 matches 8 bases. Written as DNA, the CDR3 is TGTGCCAGCACCCCTGGGACAGGTGCTAACTATGGCTACACCTTC. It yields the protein CASTPGTGANYGYTF.